This T cell receptor (beta chain) was profiled in a study of blood T cells in healthy people across ages. Investigators took approximately 10 milliliters of peripheral blood from every donor. This clonotype was seen a few times. The antigen is not known. Germline V gene lookup returns CDR1 DFQATT and CDR2 SNEGSKA (reference sequence). Trimming removed 4 bases at V and 1 base at J, with 21 bases between. This CDR3 has 17 amino acids. Together with a sample-barcoded 5' primer, a J-beta primer mix was included in a second PCR lasting about 7 to 11 cycles. Template switching added a 12-random-nucleotide identifier to every cDNA molecule. MiXCR, applied by TCRdb to the 5' RACE reads, yields one record per CDR3 protein. The sample yields 600,000 to 800,000 distinct CDR3 sequences, around 21% seen once. Study findings and constraints: Long-lived donors exceeded aged donors in naive CD4+ cells and diversity. Strong correlation existed between TCR beta diversity and naive T cell percentage.

The sequence was obtained from a man between 70 and 80 years old in good health. The chain has TRBV20-1 and TRBJ2-3; D may be TRBD1 or TRBD2 (5 bases each). The sequencing input was blood. This chain's CDR3 is CSAKSVSGTWGTDTQYF. The CDR3 nucleotides are TGCAGTGCTAAGTCTGTGTCGGGGACGTGGGGCACAGATACGCAGTATTTT.